Each of the 27 T cell receptor beta chains below was sequenced from the same sample in a study of breast tumors, draining lymph nodes, adjacent tissues. Samples came from axillary lymph nodes draining the breast cancer. TCRdb independently ran MiXCR on the multiplex PCR reads; one entry per CDR3 protein. The sample carries 200,000 or so distinct CDR3 sequences, around 33% recorded once. Sequenced material: axillary lymph node tissue. These receptors all stem from a female donor with breast cancer. Some clones in this sample may be carry-over from other donors' samples.

A few counts support this clonotype. This chain joins TRBV3-1 and TRBJ2-6; D remains unclear. Germline V gene data show CDR1 as LGHDT and CDR2 as YNNKEL (reference sequence). The CDR3 runs 16 residues. The V and J ends lost 1 base and 0 bases respectively, with 7 bases between them. CDR3 nucleotide sequence: TGTGCCAGCAGCCAAGTTAGGAACTCTGGGGCCAACGTCCTGACTTTC. Translated, it gives CASSQVRNSGANVLTF. The entire variable domain, with the rest obtained from reference TRBV3-1 and TRBJ2-6, is as follows: DTAVSQTPKYLVTQMGNDKSIKCEQNLGHDTMYWYKQDSKKFLKIMFSYNNKELIINETVPNRFSPKSPDKAHLNLHINSLELGDSAVYFCASSQVRNSGANVLTFGAGSRLTVL.

This clonotype was detected many times. This chain uses TRBV6-6 with TRBJ2-7; tentative D call: TRBD2 (7 bases). The CDR3 length is 15 residues. Per the germline V gene, CDR1 is MNHNY and CDR2 is SVGAGI (reference sequence). Between the trimmed V and J ends, which lost 5 bases and 0 bases, there was a span of 14 bases. The CDR3 is CASSPRGGASYEQYF. The CDR3 DNA follows: TGTGCCAGCAGTCCCCGAGGGGGGGCCTCCTACGAGCAGTACTTC.

This clonotype is a singleton in its sample. The rearrangement joins TRBV7-2 to TRBJ2-3; D is perhaps TRBD1 (6 bases). CDR3 size: 14 residues. Trimming shortened V by 5 bases and J by 6 bases, and 15 bases separated the two germline ends. Germline V gives CDR1 SGHTA, CDR2 FQGNSA. This CDR3 reads CASSPQGMGDTQYF. CDR3 bases: TGTGCCAGCAGCCCGCAGGGGATGGGTGATACGCAGTATTTT.

Comment on this clonotype: Since a much larger clone is just one base distant, this may be a read error. CDR3 DNA: TGTGCCAGCTCACCACAAGAGGGGACGGGCTACGGGCAGTACTTC. Its translation: CASSPQEGTGYGQYF. The chain joins TRBV18 to TRBJ2-7; D is possibly TRBD1 or TRBD2 (5 bases each). The germline CDR1 and CDR2 sequences are KGHSH and LQKENI. The CDR3 runs to 15 residues. The complete variable domain, with remaining parts taken from reference TRBV18 and TRBJ2-7, reads NAGVMQNPRHLVRRRGQEARLRCSPMKGHSHVYWYRQLPEEGLKFMVYLQKENIIDESGMPKERFSAEFPKEGPSILRIQQVVRGDSAAYFCASSPQEGTGYGQYFGPGTRLTVT.

This clonotype came up a few times. This sequence may be a read error, since a much larger clone differs from it by one base. The chain combines TRBV11-2 with TRBJ1-6; maybe TRBD1 (6 bases). The CDR3 is 15 amino acids. Germline V gene lookup returns CDR1 SGHAT and CDR2 FQNNGV. The CDR3 nucleotides read TGTACCAGCAGCTTAGTCAGGGGCCCCCTTTCACCCCTCCACTTT. Translation gives CTSSLVRGPLSPLHF.

This chain uses TRBV7-2 with TRBJ1-5, with D possibly matching TRBD1 (5 bases). Germline CDR1 reads SGHTA; CDR2 reads FQGNSA. The V end was cut by 1 base, the J end by 6 bases, with 13 bases between. The CDR3 contains 15 residues. The CDR3 protein is CASSLVPGASQPQHF. CDR3 DNA sequence: TGTGCCAGCAGCTTAGTTCCCGGGGCAAGTCAGCCCCAGCATTTT.

In its sample, this clonotype was seen many times. The chain is built from TRBV5-1 and TRBJ2-3, with D unclear. The CDR3 loop spans 13 amino acids. Trimming removed 2 bases at V and 1 base at J, with 5 bases between. The germline gives CDR1 SGHRS, CDR2 YFSETQ. The CDR3 sequence: CASSFLGTDTQYF. The CDR3 region has the DNA TGCGCCAGCAGCTTCCTAGGCACAGATACGCAGTATTTT.

The chain recombines TRBV9 with TRBJ2-3; 13 bases align to TRBD2. Germline V gives CDR1 SGDLS, CDR2 YYNGEE. Trimming took 3 bases from V and 8 from J; bases not matched to a gene: 15. The CDR3 extends over 18 amino acids. This CDR3 reads CASSALGTSGTQPRTQYF. For the CDR3, the DNA is TGTGCCAGCAGCGCCCTGGGGACTAGCGGGACCCAACCTCGTACGCAGTATTTT. The variable domain in full, with the rest retrieved from reference TRBV9 and TRBJ2-3, is DSGVTQTPKHLITATGQRVTLRCSPRSGDLSVYWYQQSLDQGLQFLIQYYNGEERAKGNILERFSAQQFPDLHSELNLSSLELGDSALYFCASSALGTSGTQPRTQYFGPGTRLTVL.

This chain joins TRBV29-1 and TRBJ2-6, with 8 bases aligning to TRBD2. The germline CDR1 and CDR2 sequences are SQVTM and ANQGSEA. With 4 bases clipped from V and 4 bases from J, the junction kept 0 bases outside the gene matches. This CDR3 has 13 residues. CDR3 sequence reads: CSVGTSGANVLTF. In DNA form, the CDR3 reads TGCAGCGTTGGGACTAGCGGGGCCAACGTCCTGACTTTC. Combining the CDR3 with reference TRBV29-1 and TRBJ2-6 gives the whole variable domain SAVISQKPSRDICQRGTSLTIQCQVDSQVTMMFWYRQQPGQSLTLIATANQGSEATYESGFVIDKFPISRPNLTFSTLTVSNMSPEDSSIYLCSVGTSGANVLTFGAGSRLTVL.

This clonotype appeared many times. The rearrangement links TRBV20-1 to TRBJ2-2, with 7 bases matching TRBD1. The V gene's germline CDR1 is DFQATT and CDR2 SNEGSKA (reference sequence). V lost 3 bases and J lost 2; bases outside the gene matches: 18. This CDR3 has 19 residues. The CDR3 here is CSASTGPGQRTANTGELFF. The CDR3 DNA reads TGCAGTGCTAGTACAGGACCGGGACAGAGGACGGCTAACACCGGGGAGCTGTTTTTT.

This clonotype was seen at least ten times. The chain couples TRBV20-1 to TRBJ2-7; 8 nucleotides agree with TRBD2. The length of the CDR3 is 14 residues. V lost 6 bases to trimming and J lost 0 bases; unmatched junction nucleotides: 7. Germline CDR1 and CDR2: DFQATT and SNEGSKA (reference sequence). The CDR3: CSAIKRETSYEQYF. The CDR3 DNA reads as TGCAGTGCAATCAAGCGGGAGACCTCCTACGAGCAGTACTTC.

The table lists this clonotype with a count of one. This may stem from a read error, because a much larger clone lies one nucleotide away. The chain carries TRBV6-1 and TRBJ2-3; 9 bases fit TRBD2. From germline, CDR1 is MNHNS and CDR2 SASEGT. The CDR3 length is 16 residues. CDR3 protein: CASSERLAGSTDAQYF. For the CDR3, the DNA is TGTGCCAGCAGTGAACGGCTAGCGGGGAGCACAGATGCGCAGTATTTT.

This clonotype has more than one count but fewer than ten. The chain uses TRBV30 and TRBJ2-3, with D maybe TRBD2 (6 bases). Germline CDR1 GTSNPN, CDR2 SVGIG (reference sequence). Trimming took off 0 bases at V and 1 base at J, with 20 bases between the two ends. The CDR3 is made up of 18 amino acids. The CDR3 region is CAWSVTHVGGAGTDTQYF. CDR3 coding DNA: TGTGCCTGGAGTGTAACTCACGTAGGCGGGGCTGGCACAGATACGCAGTATTTT.

This clonotype was found many times. This chain uses TRBV7-8 with TRBJ1-6, with 7 nucleotides matching TRBD1. In germline, CDR1 is SGHVS, CDR2 FQNEAQ. Unmatched junction bases numbered 8, after V lost 5 bases and J lost 10 bases. The CDR3 is 14 amino acids. CDR3 in amino acids: CASSLGQSRSPLHF. The CDR3 coding sequence is TGTGCCAGCAGCCTGGGACAGTCGAGGTCACCCCTCCACTTT.

Ten or more counts support this clonotype. The chain employs TRBV12-3 or TRBV12-4 and TRBJ2-1, with TRBD2 matching 9 bases. This CDR3 contains 18 residues. The junction had 7 bases not matched to a gene; V was cut back by 1 base and J by 0 bases. CDR3 amino acids: CASSLGLAGRSSYNEQFF. The DNA for the CDR3 is TGTGCCAGCAGTTTAGGGCTAGCGGGGAGGAGCTCCTACAATGAGCAGTTCTTC.

The V gene is TRBV5-6, the J gene TRBJ2-1; tentative D call: TRBD1 (5 bases). Trimming took off 1 base at V and 9 bases at J, with 8 bases between the two ends. This CDR3 has 12 amino acids. Germline-derived CDR1 and CDR2 are SGHDT and YYEEEE. The CDR3 region is CASSLRRGEQFF. CDR3 bases: TGTGCCAGCAGCTTGCGAAGGGGTGAGCAGTTCTTC.

Comment on this clonotype: A much larger clone differs from this one at a single base, so this may be a read error. J is TRBJ2-3 and V is TRBV5-6; tentative D call: TRBD1 (5 bases). The CDR3 is 15 residues long. CDR1 and CDR2 from the germline V gene are SGHDT and YYEEEE. CDR3 amino acids: CASSLARVITGTQYF. DNA for the CDR3: TGTGCCAGCAGCTTGGCCAGGGTAATAACAGGTACGCAGTATTTT.

The sample holds many counts of this clonotype. V is TRBV7-9 and J is TRBJ1-5; a weak D match, TRBD1 (5 bases). V was clipped by 0 bases and J by 3 bases, with 9 bases between them. The CDR3 has 15 amino acids. CDR1 and CDR2 from the germline V gene are SEHNR and FQNEAQ (reference sequence). CDR3 coding DNA: TGTGCCAGCAGCTTAGCGGCAGGGAACAATCAGCCCCAGCATTTT. Amino acid sequence: CASSLAAGNNQPQHF.

The chain has TRBV10-1 and TRBJ2-1, with a weak D call TRBD1 (6 bases). The length of the CDR3 is 18 residues. Trimming removed 8 bases at V and 0 bases at J, with 23 bases between. Germline values: CDR1 WNHNN, CDR2 SYGVQD (reference sequence). The CDR3 protein is CASLPRQASSGSYNEQFF. As DNA, the CDR3 is TGCGCCAGCCTCCCCCGACAGGCTTCGTCTGGCTCCTACAATGAGCAGTTCTTC.

This clonotype has a count of ten or more. V is TRBV20-1 and J is TRBJ2-1; no definite D call. The CDR3 extends over 12 amino acids. Germline V gene sequence: CDR1 DFQATT, CDR2 SNEGSKA (reference sequence). The V and J ends lost 4 bases and 8 bases respectively, with 12 bases between them. CDR3 nucleotides: TGCAGTGCTAACCTTCAATTCGATGAGCAGTTCTTC. Protein: CSANLQFDEQFF.

This chain uses TRBV20-1 with TRBJ2-5; 14 positions match TRBD2. V shed 0 bases, J shed 4 bases, and the junction held 13 bases outside the gene matches. The CDR3 loop spans 19 amino acids. The germline V gene has CDR1 DFQATT and CDR2 SNEGSKA (reference sequence). The CDR3 DNA reads TGCAGTGCTAGAGATCCCCTGACTAGCGGGAGGGCCGAGTCAGAGACCCAGTACTTC. This sequence encodes CSARDPLTSGRAESETQYF.

The chain links TRBV19 to TRBJ1-3; D ambiguous. V was clipped by 5 bases and J by 8 bases, with 4 bases between them. The CDR3 contains 10 residues. Germline V gives CDR1 LNHDA, CDR2 SQIVND (reference sequence). Here the CDR3 DNA reads TGTGCCAGTAGTCCATACACCATATATTTT. This gives the protein CASSPYTIYF.

The chain employs TRBV6-2 or TRBV6-3 and TRBJ1-5, with D possibly matching TRBD1 (6 bases). The V and J ends lost 1 base and 3 bases respectively, with 10 bases between them. This CDR3 region has 15 residues. The germline CDR1 and CDR2 sequences are MNHEY and SVGEGT. The CDR3 region has the DNA TGTGCCAGCAGTTACTACGGACAGATCAATCAGCCCCAGCATTTT. Translated, it gives CASSYYGQINQPQHF.

V and J are TRBV20-1 and TRBJ2-3; D may be TRBD2 (6 bases). The CDR3 is 12 residues long. Germline V gives CDR1 DFQATT, CDR2 SNEGSKA (reference sequence). Trimming left V 3 bases short and J 11 bases short, with 15 bases between. The CDR3 nucleotides are TGCAGTGCTAGGGCGGGGTACAATGAGCAGTATTTT. This gives the protein CSARAGYNEQYF.

This clonotype was observed many times. The chain combines TRBV30 with TRBJ1-2; possible D gene TRBD1, 6 bases. The germline V gene encodes CDR1 GTSNPN and CDR2 SVGIG (reference sequence). V dropped 3 bases and J dropped 0 bases, with 11 bases sitting between them. The CDR3 runs 14 residues. This CDR3 is CAWSRDIANYGYTF. The CDR3 DNA reads as TGTGCCTGGAGCAGGGACATTGCTAACTATGGCTACACCTTC.

The chain recombines TRBV20-1 with TRBJ2-7; 9 bases line up with TRBD1. Germline lookup yields CDR1 DFQATT and CDR2 SNEGSKA (reference sequence). The CDR3 loop spans 14 amino acids. Germline trimming cut 0 bases from V and 5 bases from J; bases unmatched to any gene: 5. The CDR3 loop reads CSARDWTGVDEQYF. The DNA for the CDR3 is TGCAGTGCTAGAGATTGGACAGGGGTGGACGAGCAGTACTTC.

There are many counts of this clonotype. The chain is built from TRBV7-2 and TRBJ2-2; maybe TRBD1 (5 bases). The length of the CDR3 is 14 residues. V shed 5 bases and J shed 5 bases, with 12 bases lying between them. Per germline, CDR1 SGHTA and CDR2 FQGNSA. Here the CDR3 reads CASSPRTTTGELFF. The CDR3 nucleotides read TGTGCCAGCAGCCCGCGGACAACAACCGGGGAGCTGTTTTTT.